These 10 T cell receptor beta chains originate from one sample sequenced in a study of blood T cell repertoires in COVID-19. Produced via immunoSEQ multiplex PCR; TCRdb's table is partial and in-frame only. The profile covers 400,000 to 550,000 clones, with around nine tenths appearing a single time and approximately 4.3% taken by the ten largest. Sequencing used peripheral blood. The receptors come from a woman younger than 45 with acute or convalescent COVID-19.

There are a few counts of this clone. The chain combines TRBV9 with TRBJ2-4; the match to TRBD2 covers 8 bases. V was pared by 5 bases and J by 1 base, with 2 bases of the junction left unmatched. The germline V gene has CDR1 SGDLS and CDR2 YYNGEE. The CDR3 has 14 residues. CDR3 sequence: CASSRGGAKNIQYF. DNA for the CDR3: TGTGCCAGCAGTCGGGGGGGCGCCAAAAACATTCAGTACTTC.

V and J are TRBV6-5 and TRBJ2-1, with D possibly matching TRBD2 (6 bases). Germline V gene lookup returns CDR1 MNHEY and CDR2 SVGAGI. This CDR3 is built from 15 residues. V shed 7 bases and J shed 6 bases, with 19 bases lying between them. CDR3 sequence: CASNLGGDGANEQFF. The CDR3 DNA sequence: TGTGCCAGCAACTTAGGAGGGGACGGGGCCAATGAGCAGTTCTTC.

This chain links TRBV9 with TRBJ2-5; 8 bases map to TRBD2. Trimming took 3 bases from V and 4 from J; bases not matched to a gene: 11. CDR3 size: 16 residues. Looked up from germline, CDR1 is SGDLS and CDR2 is YYNGEE. The chain's CDR3 is CASSASGGGVGETQYF. Written as DNA, the CDR3 is TGTGCCAGCAGCGCCAGCGGGGGTGGGGTCGGAGAGACCCAGTACTTC.

The J gene is TRBJ2-7, the V gene TRBV5-1; D gene uncertain. Germline V CDR1 and CDR2: SGHRS, YFSETQ. The V gene lost 2 bases and the J gene lost 2 bases, with 11 bases spanning the gap. The CDR3 runs 14 residues. This chain's CDR3 is CASSFIAATYEQYF. In DNA form, the CDR3 reads TGCGCCAGCAGCTTTATTGCGGCAACCTACGAGCAGTACTTC.

The table lists this clone with a count of one. The chain joins TRBV6-2 or TRBV6-3 to TRBJ2-3; 7 bases agree with TRBD2. J lost 0 bases, V lost 5 bases, and 5 bases had no gene match. This CDR3 spans 15 amino acids. Germline V gives CDR1 MNHEY, CDR2 SVGEGT. CDR3 residues: CASSPLAGSTDTQYF. The CDR3, as DNA: TGTGCCAGCAGTCCGTTAGCGGGTAGCACAGATACGCAGTATTTT.

The chain carries TRBV30 and TRBJ2-5, with D perhaps matching TRBD2 (5 bases). The CDR3 extends over 12 amino acids. Germline V lookup: CDR1 GTSNPN, CDR2 SVGIG (reference sequence). Trimming took 1 base from V and 7 from J, leaving 10 bases between them. As DNA, the CDR3 is TGTGCCTGGAGTGAATTCGGAGGGACCCAGTACTTC. Protein: CAWSEFGGTQYF.

This chain joins TRBV19 and TRBJ2-7; D is possibly TRBD1 (6 bases). V was cut by 5 bases and J by 3 bases, with 14 bases left in between. Germline lookup yields CDR1 LNHDA and CDR2 SQIVND (reference sequence). The CDR3 extends over 14 amino acids. This chain's CDR3 is CASSRAPDSYEQYF. CDR3 nucleotide sequence: TGTGCCAGTAGTCGAGCCCCGGACAGCTACGAGCAGTACTTC.

V gene TRBV6-1 combines with J gene TRBJ1-5, with TRBD1 matching over 11 bases. Germline-derived CDR1 and CDR2 are MNHNS and SASEGT. J gave up 0 bases and V 6 bases, and 1 base lay outside the gene matches. CDR3 length: 15 amino acids. CDR3 in DNA: TGTGCCAGCAGGGACAGGGGGCTTAGCAATCAGCCCCAGCATTTT. Amino acid sequence: CASRDRGLSNQPQHF.

CDR3: CASSMLVMNTEAFF. The CDR3 bases are TGTGCCAGTAGTATGTTAGTGATGAACACTGAAGCTTTCTTT. The gene calls are TRBV19 and TRBJ1-1; D not resolved. V was clipped by 3 bases and J by 0 bases, with 8 bases between them. The CDR3 consists of 14 residues. Germline lookup yields CDR1 LNHDA and CDR2 SQIVND (reference sequence).

The J gene is TRBJ2-3, the V gene TRBV5-1; 11 bases map to TRBD2. The junction had 2 bases not matched to a gene; V was cut back by 2 bases and J by 3 bases. The CDR3 runs to 15 residues. Germline CDR1 reads SGHRS; CDR2 reads YFSETQ. The CDR3 region is CASSFSGGATDTQYF. CDR3 nucleotide sequence: TGCGCCAGCAGCTTTAGCGGGGGGGCGACAGATACGCAGTATTTT.